Listed here is a single T cell receptor (beta chain). Its specificity is unknown. Between the trimmed V and J ends, which lost 0 bases and 7 bases, there was a span of 15 bases. The germline gives CDR1 KGHDR, CDR2 SFDVKD. CDR3 length: 16 residues. Here immunoSEQ multiplex PCR was the method, and the copy in TCRdb shows in-frame clones only, minus some. The sample has about 81,000 clones, about 89% seen once; the top ten hold 11%. This record comes from a study of T cell responses to AZD1222 COVID-19 vaccine. General study findings and limits: Among the donors, most were white British and more were female, and clonal diversity was possibly underestimated.

V gene TRBV24-1 combines with J gene TRBJ2-1; the D gene could be TRBD1 or TRBD2 (6 bases each). The sample consisted of peripheral blood, taken 28 days after the second AZD1222 dose. The TCR originated in an adult who received the AZD1222 COVID-19 vaccine. CDR3 loop: CATSDLKGGMGNEQFF. CDR3 bases: TGTGCCACCAGTGATTTGAAGGGGGGCATGGGGAATGAGCAGTTCTTC.